This TCR beta chain was retrieved from a study of T cells in Graves' hyperthyroidism and ophthalmopathy. This clonotype has more than one count but fewer than ten. Regions amplified from RNA transcripts were the TCR beta CDR3 regions. First-round RT-PCR targeting the TCR CDR3 was performed with the HTBI primer set. TCRdb used MiXCR to reprocess the multiplex PCR reads, holding one entry per CDR3 protein. The data contain around 300,000 distinct CDR3 sequences, 11% to 15% of them singletons. No progression to ophthalmopathy during 18 months of follow-up defined stable disease. Cells are PBMCs isolated from about 10 ml of fresh blood. Germline V gene lookup returns CDR1 SGHNT and CDR2 YYREEE (reference sequence). Trimming left V 0 bases short and J 4 bases short, with 6 bases between. The CDR3 has 13 residues.

V and J are TRBV5-4 and TRBJ2-3; D is unresolved. The sequence was collected from a woman aged 25-40 years with Graves' hyperthyroidism. Sequenced input: blood. CDR3 sequence (DNA): TGTGCCAGCAGCTTGGATCGGGCAGATACGCAGTATTTT. Translation gives CASSLDRADTQYF.